Listed here are 14 T cell receptor beta chains from one sample, sequenced in a study of T cells in Graves' hyperthyroidism and ophthalmopathy. TCR beta CDR3 sequences were amplified from RNA transcripts. With the HTBI primer set, the TCR CDR3 went through a first round of RT-PCR. TCRdb called the multiplex PCR reads again in MiXCR, with one record for every CDR3 protein. The sample shows 200,000 to 250,000 distinct CDR3 sequences, 17% of them seen only once. The sequenced material came from blood. The source of these receptors is a man in his fifties with Graves' hyperthyroidism.

At least ten counts were recorded for this clonotype. This rearrangement joins TRBV30 to TRBJ2-5, with D unclear. V lost 0 bases and J lost 4, with 9 bases in between. CDR3 size: 13 residues. Germline-derived CDR1 and CDR2 are GTSNPN and SVGIG (reference sequence). In nucleotides, the CDR3 is TGTGCCTGGAGTGTAAAAGGAGCAGAGACCCAGTACTTC. This translates into CAWSVKGAETQYF.

V usage is TRBV12-3 or TRBV12-4 and J usage is TRBJ2-7, with D unresolved. Trimming removed 6 bases from V and 1 base from J, with 19 bases in between. This CDR3 has 16 residues. The CDR3 DNA reads TGTGCCAGCAGCCTCCGAGCCCTCGACGGGTCCTACGAGCAGTACTTC. Amino acids: CASSLRALDGSYEQYF.

The sample holds many counts of this clonotype. Germline is not matched at one junction end, which may reflect a read error. The V and J genes are TRBV27 and TRBJ2-6; 8 bases line up with TRBD2. The CDR3 has 13 residues. Germline V CDR1 and CDR2: MNHEY, SMNVEV (reference sequence). CDR3 DNA: TGTGCCAGCAGTTTAGGGGGTAGCGGGGAGCCTGACTTC. Residues: CASSLGGSGEPDF. Using reference TRBV27 and TRBJ2-6 for the parts outside the CDR3, the full variable domain is EAQVTQNPRYLITVTGKKLTVTCSQNMNHEYMSWYRQDPGLGLRQIYYSMNVEVTDKGDVPEGYKVSRKEKRNFPLILESPSPNQTSLYFCASSLGGSGEPDFGAGSRLTVL.

This clonotype was seen ten or more times. The CDR3 reads CASSEDRVQPQHF. The CDR3 nucleotides are TGTGCCAGCAGTGAAGATCGGGTTCAGCCCCAGCATTTT. This chain uses TRBV6-1 with TRBJ1-5, with unresolved D. This CDR3 has 13 amino acids. CDR1 is MNHNS and CDR2 is SASEGT in the germline V gene. V lost 1 base and J 6 bases, leaving 7 bases between the germline ends.

This clonotype appeared a single time. The chain combines TRBV29-1 with TRBJ1-2; D unclear. V was shortened by 1 base and J by 10 bases, with 13 bases between the two germline ends. Germline loops: CDR1 SQVTM, CDR2 ANQGSEA. The CDR3 is 12 residues long. CDR3: CSVEVFGNLYTF. Written as DNA, the CDR3 is TGCAGCGTTGAAGTGTTCGGAAATCTCTACACCTTC.

The table lists this clonotype with a few counts. The V call is TRBV28, the J call TRBJ2-3; either TRBD1 or TRBD2 may fit D (5 bases each). Germline V gene lookup returns CDR1 MDHEN and CDR2 SYDVKM. CDR3 length equals 16 residues. The V end was cut by 4 bases, the J end by 3 bases, with 17 bases between. CDR3 nucleotides: TGTGCCAGCAGTTCTCCCGGGACCCACGGGACAGATACGCAGTATTTT. Amino acids: CASSSPGTHGTDTQYF.

This clonotype was picked up a small number of times. This rearrangement joins TRBV6-2 or TRBV6-3 to TRBJ1-1; D unclear. Trimming cost V 6 bases and J 5 bases, with 16 bases left between them. Germline V gene lookup returns CDR1 MNHEY and CDR2 SVGEGT. The CDR3 contains 14 residues. In DNA form, the CDR3 reads TGTGCCAGCAGAACCTTTGAGGGTAGAACTGAAGCTTTCTTT. Translated, it gives CASRTFEGRTEAFF.

CDR3 loop: CSASSGQEPQHF. CDR3 DNA sequence: TGCAGTGCTAGTAGCGGGCAGGAGCCCCAGCATTTT. The chain carries TRBV20-1 and TRBJ1-5; D unclear. Germline V gene data show CDR1 as DFQATT and CDR2 as SNEGSKA (reference sequence). Trimming took 3 bases from V and 8 from J, leaving 11 bases between them. The CDR3 is 12 amino acids.

This clonotype was seen more than once but under ten times. The V gene is TRBV5-1, the J gene TRBJ2-3; D gene ambiguous. The CDR3 spans 13 residues. Germline-derived CDR1 and CDR2 are SGHRS and YFSETQ. The V and J ends lost 7 bases and 0 bases respectively, with 9 bases between them. The DNA for the CDR3 is TGCGCCAGCCGAGCCCCCAGCACAGATACGCAGTATTTT. Translating it yields CASRAPSTDTQYF.

This clonotype was observed at least ten times. The chain recombines TRBV7-6 with TRBJ2-1; D not certain. Germline V gene data show CDR1 as SGHVS and CDR2 as FNYEAQ. The germline V and J ends were trimmed by 2 bases and 0 bases, with 8 bases remaining between them. The CDR3 totals 15 residues. CDR3 loop: CASSLRTSSYNEQFF. DNA for the CDR3: TGTGCCAGCAGCTTAAGGACCAGCTCCTACAATGAGCAGTTCTTC.

This clonotype came up many times. The V and J genes are TRBV10-3 and TRBJ1-5, with a weak D call TRBD1 (5 bases). Germline CDR1 reads ENHRY; CDR2 reads SYGVKD. The CDR3 runs 14 residues. V was shortened by 2 bases and J by 5 bases, with 10 bases between the two germline ends. This CDR3 reads CAISEGAGHQPQHF. CDR3 bases: TGTGCCATCAGTGAGGGGGCAGGGCATCAGCCCCAGCATTTT.

This clonotype has more than one count but fewer than ten. The J gene is TRBJ2-2, the V gene TRBV7-9; D remains ambiguous. The CDR3 runs 13 residues. Germline V lookup: CDR1 SEHNR, CDR2 FQNEAQ (reference sequence). Trimming cost V 2 bases and J 3 bases, with 4 bases left between them. CDR3 in DNA: TGTGCCAGCAGCTTAACATACACCGGGGAGCTGTTTTTT. Protein product: CASSLTYTGELFF.

This clonotype occurred many times. The chain is built from TRBV11-1 and TRBJ2-7; D call uncertain. The length of the CDR3 is 12 residues. V shed 4 bases and J shed 1 base, with 5 bases lying between them. Germline CDR1 SGHAT, CDR2 FQDESV (reference sequence). The CDR3 loop reads CASSSESYEQYF. CDR3 sequence (DNA): TGTGCCAGCAGCTCAGAGTCCTACGAGCAGTACTTC.

This clonotype occurred once. The V and J genes are TRBV5-1 and TRBJ2-1; either TRBD1 or TRBD2 may fit D (6 bases each). With the DNA end fitting TRBJ2-7 better, the J assignment may be wrong. This CDR3 is built from 15 residues. Looked up from germline, CDR1 is SGHRS and CDR2 is YFSETQ. The chain's CDR3 is CASSLDGGSYNEQYF. The DNA for the CDR3 is TGCGCCAGCAGCCTTGACGGGGGCTCCTACAATGAGCAGTACTTC.